One T cell receptor (beta chain) is described in this entry. The antigen is not known. Some clones are missing from TCRdb's copy, which holds only in-frame ones; the method was immunoSEQ multiplex PCR. The sample includes about 120,000 clones, 88% of them seen just once. These data come from a study of T cell responses to AZD1222 COVID-19 vaccine. Findings of the study overall: Donors, mostly white British, included more females; clonal diversity was possibly underestimated. Sampled repertoires all dated from after the peak T cell response.

Trimming left V 3 bases short and J 4 bases short, with 18 bases between. The length of the CDR3 is 16 residues. The germline CDR1 and CDR2 sequences are MNHNS and SASEGT. The sequence came from an adult in good health. This sequence joins TRBV6-1 and TRBJ1-1; weak D call: TRBD1 (5 bases). The sample was peripheral blood, taken on day 0 of AZD1222 vaccination. CDR3 sequence reads: CASSEAGPLLVTEAFF. The CDR3, as DNA: TGTGCCAGCAGTGAGGCAGGGCCACTATTGGTCACTGAAGCTTTCTTT.